This passage covers 21 T cell receptor beta chains from one sample sequenced in a study of shared clonotypes between healthy human individuals. The protocol was immunoSEQ multiplex PCR, while the TCRdb copy is restricted to in-frame clones and leaves out a portion. The sample lists more than 400,000 clones; about 96% were seen once. The sample taken for sequencing was naive CD4+ T cells sorted from blood. Subset defined: CD45RA+ positively selected. Every receptor here comes from a woman aged 25-40 years in good health.

The chain carries TRBV6-1 and TRBJ2-1; D is unresolved. The V gene lost 8 bases and the J gene lost 7 bases, with 18 bases spanning the gap. Per the germline V gene, CDR1 is MNHNS and CDR2 is SASEGT. This CDR3 has 14 residues. CDR3 sequence reads: CASALGLSANEQFF. CDR3 nucleotide sequence: TGTGCCAGCGCGTTAGGGCTATCCGCAAATGAGCAGTTCTTC.

The DNA for the CDR3 is TGTGCCAGCAGTGAAGCGCAACAACTAGCGGGAGAGGGGCAGTACTTC. Amino acid sequence: CASSEAQQLAGEGQYF. The chain is built from TRBV2 and TRBJ2-7; TRBD2 agrees at 11 bases. The CDR3 loop spans 16 amino acids. The germline CDR1 and CDR2 sequences are SNHLY and FYNNEI. V dropped 0 bases and J dropped 9; count of bases not matched to a gene: 10.

About this clone itself: This sample also contains other DNA sequences that code for the same CDR3. J is TRBJ2-7 and V is TRBV19; D is perhaps TRBD2 (5 bases). Trimming removed 4 bases from V and 7 bases from J, with 11 bases in between. Germline lookup yields CDR1 LNHDA and CDR2 SQIVND (reference sequence). CDR3 length: 12 residues. This chain's CDR3 is CASSSGSWEQYF. The CDR3 nucleotides read TGTGCCAGTAGTAGCGGGTCCTGGGAGCAGTACTTC.

This clone was seen only once. CDR3 in amino acids: CASSLGGDSREQYF. The CDR3 coding sequence is TGTGCCAGCAGCTTAGGGGGGGACAGTAGGGAGCAGTACTTC. This chain links TRBV11-3 with TRBJ2-7, with a weak D call TRBD1 (7 bases). The germline V gene has CDR1 SGHNT and CDR2 YENEEA. This CDR3 region has 14 residues. The V end lost 1 base, the J end lost 7 bases, and 14 bases lay between the germline ends.

The chain carries TRBV5-1 and TRBJ1-5, with 7 bases lining up with TRBD1. With 3 bases clipped from V and 5 bases from J, the junction kept 8 bases outside the gene matches. The CDR3 contains 15 residues. The germline gives CDR1 SGHRS, CDR2 YFSETQ. CDR3 sequence reads: CASSSTGALYQPQHF. CDR3 in DNA: TGCGCCAGCAGCTCCACAGGGGCATTGTATCAGCCCCAGCATTTT.

This sequence joins TRBV7-7 and TRBJ2-1, with D perhaps matching TRBD1 (6 bases). Germline V CDR1 and CDR2: SSHAT, FNYEAQ (reference sequence). Trimming stripped 3 bases from V and 5 bases from J, with 14 bases between. This CDR3 has 15 amino acids. CDR3 nucleotide sequence: TGTGCCAGCAGCTTTGGGGCAGGGGCTCACAATGAGCAGTTCTTC. It is translated as CASSFGAGAHNEQFF.

V gene TRBV21-1 combines with J gene TRBJ2-5; the table's D call, TRBD1, has no DNA check behind it. TRBV21-1 is a known pseudogene. The CDR3 runs to 17 residues. Here the CDR3 DNA reads TGTGCCAGCAGCAAAGATTTAGGACAGGGGGATCAAGAGACCCAGTACTTC. This encodes CASSKDLGQGDQETQYF.

J is TRBJ2-2 and V is TRBV5-4; the D gene is possibly TRBD1 (5 bases). V was clipped by 0 bases and J by 7 bases, with 10 bases between them. CDR1 and CDR2 from the germline V gene are SGHNT and YYREEE (reference sequence). There are 14 residues in the CDR3. The CDR3, as DNA: TGTGCCAGCAGCTTGGCCGAAGGGGACGGGGAGCTGTTTTTT. It codes for CASSLAEGDGELFF.

This chain uses TRBV2 with TRBJ2-7, with 8 bases identical to TRBD1. The V and J ends lost 7 bases and 0 bases, in that order; junction bases with no gene match: 8. Germline values: CDR1 SNHLY, CDR2 FYNNEI. The CDR3 runs to 15 residues. The chain's CDR3 is CASIRTGKSSYEQYF. CDR3 nucleotide sequence: TGTGCCAGCATCCGGACAGGGAAAAGCTCCTACGAGCAGTACTTC.

The chain employs TRBV2 and TRBJ2-7; a weak D match, TRBD2 (5 bases). With 6 bases removed from V and 7 bases from J, the gap between germline ends came to 28 bases. Germline values: CDR1 SNHLY, CDR2 FYNNEI. The CDR3 covers 17 residues. The CDR3 region is CASSDVYAASLDLEQYF. The CDR3 nucleotides are TGTGCCAGCAGCGACGTATATGCGGCTAGCCTTGATTTGGAGCAGTACTTC.

The rearrangement uses TRBV5-1 and TRBJ1-2; 7 nucleotides match TRBD1. Germline assignment: CDR1 SGHRS and CDR2 YFSETQ. The J segment lost 10 bases and the V segment lost 0 bases, leaving 6 bases of the junction unmatched. This CDR3 contains 13 residues. The CDR3 protein is CASSLGQGGDYTF. CDR3 nucleotides: TGCGCCAGCAGCTTGGGACAGGGCGGCGACTACACCTTC.

V gene TRBV5-1 combines with J gene TRBJ2-2; TRBD2 aligns across 10 bases. Germline trimming cut 2 bases from V and 0 bases from J; bases unmatched to any gene: 4. In germline, CDR1 is SGHRS, CDR2 YFSETQ. The CDR3 has 17 residues. CDR3 sequence: CASSFLSGRANTGELFF. Written as DNA, the CDR3 is TGCGCCAGCAGCTTTCTAAGCGGGAGGGCGAACACCGGGGAGCTGTTTTTT.

The chain couples TRBV9 to TRBJ2-1; 12 bases are a match to TRBD2. Germline V gives CDR1 SGDLS, CDR2 YYNGEE. Losses at the gene ends were 4 bases for V and 8 bases for J; bases not matched to a gene: 7. The CDR3 is 15 amino acids. Here the CDR3 reads CASSPRTSGMYEQFF. In DNA, the CDR3 is TGTGCCAGCAGCCCACGGACTAGCGGGATGTATGAGCAGTTCTTC.

The chain joins TRBV27 to TRBJ2-7; perhaps TRBD2 as D (5 bases). The germline V gene has CDR1 MNHEY and CDR2 SMNVEV (reference sequence). Between the trimmed V and J ends, which lost 8 bases and 3 bases, there was a span of 14 bases. The CDR3 is 13 amino acids. In nucleotides, the CDR3 is TGTGCCAGCGCTGTCGGGGATTACTACGAGCAGTACTTC. This sequence encodes CASAVGDYYEQYF.

The J gene is TRBJ2-2, the V gene TRBV28; 13 bases line up with TRBD2. This CDR3 has 17 amino acids. Germline CDR1 MDHEN, CDR2 SYDVKM. The junction had 7 bases not matched to a gene; V was cut back by 3 bases and J by 6 bases. In DNA, the CDR3 is TGTGCCAGCAGTTTTGGCGGACTAGCGGGAGTCTCCGGGGAGCTGTTTTTT. It is translated as CASSFGGLAGVSGELFF.

The V call is TRBV5-1, the J call TRBJ2-5; 9 bases are shared with TRBD2. V dropped 6 bases and J dropped 1; count of bases not matched to a gene: 10. The CDR3 loop spans 16 amino acids. Germline V gives CDR1 SGHRS, CDR2 YFSETQ. This CDR3 is CASTRSVTSGQETQYF. DNA of the CDR3: TGCGCCAGCACCAGGTCCGTGACTAGCGGCCAAGAGACCCAGTACTTC.

V and J are TRBV5-1 and TRBJ2-1, with D possibly TRBD1 on 5 matching bases. Germline CDR1 and CDR2: SGHRS and YFSETQ. V lost 0 bases and J lost 4, with 11 bases in between. The CDR3 totals 15 residues. The CDR3 spells CASSLEGRGYNEQFF. DNA for the CDR3: TGCGCCAGCAGCTTGGAGGGAAGGGGTTACAATGAGCAGTTCTTC.

The rearrangement joins TRBV27 to TRBJ2-4; the D is unclear. Trimming pared 0 bases from V and 0 bases from J, leaving 9 bases between. This CDR3 comprises 16 residues. Per the germline V gene, CDR1 is MNHEY and CDR2 is SMNVEV (reference sequence). The CDR3 DNA reads TGTGCCAGCAGTTTATCCCTACGAATAGCCAAAAACATTCAGTACTTC. This gives the protein CASSLSLRIAKNIQYF.

V usage is TRBV11-2 and J usage is TRBJ1-3; D is ambiguous. V was pared by 1 base and J by 6 bases, with 10 bases between. The CDR3 extends over 14 amino acids. CDR1 is SGHAT and CDR2 is FQNNGV in the germline V gene. In DNA, the CDR3 is TGTGCCAGCAGCTTAGGCATAATAGAAAACACCATATATTTT. Protein product: CASSLGIIENTIYF.

The chain couples TRBV15 to TRBJ1-2; no firm D call. Germline lookup yields CDR1 LNHNV and CDR2 YYDKDF (reference sequence). The CDR3 consists of 16 residues. Trimming took off 2 bases at V and 4 bases at J, with 17 bases between the two ends. This chain's CDR3 is CATSRRRVGFGYGYTF. The CDR3 nucleotides read TGTGCCACCAGCAGACGCCGGGTAGGATTCGGCTATGGCTACACCTTC.

This sequence joins TRBV10-3 and TRBJ2-1, with 9 bases lining up with TRBD2. Unmatched junction bases numbered 8, after V lost 4 bases and J lost 1 base. CDR1 and CDR2 (germline): ENHRY, SYGVKD. The CDR3 spans 17 residues. CDR3 nucleotide sequence: TGTGCCATCAGTGGAGCCAAGAGCGGGGGGTCCTACAATGAGCAGTTCTTC. Translated, it gives CAISGAKSGGSYNEQFF.